This T cell receptor beta chain was profiled in a study of cytomegalovirus exposure and HLA in healthy donors. In regard to this clone: What it recognizes is unknown.

The PCR was carried out with 60 Vbeta primers and 13 Jbeta primers. Generated by immunoSEQ multiplex PCR, the TCRdb table keeps only in-frame clones and is missing some. The sample holds under 200,000 clones, roughly four fifths seen once. The CDR3 spans 16 residues. Trimming stripped 0 bases from V and 3 bases from J, with 13 bases between. Per germline, CDR1 LGHNA and CDR2 YNFKEQ. Study-wide findings and caveats: Later on, analysis showed that most CMV-associated TCR beta chains appeared to be HLA-restricted.

The chain is built from TRBV4-2 and TRBJ2-3; no clear D gene. This clonotype originated in a female donor in good health and CMV-seronegative. Sample: PBMCs. The DNA for the CDR3 is TGTGCCAGCAGCCAAGAGGGCAGGCCCCTGACAGATACGCAGTATTTT. Its translation is CASSQEGRPLTDTQYF.